The sequence of this T cell receptor (beta chain) was determined in a study of tumor-infiltrating lymphocytes in primary liver carcinoma. Across the study: Spanning 30 to 69 years of age, the patients were men and women.

V lost 6 bases and J lost 5, with 17 bases in between. The CDR3 runs 15 residues. In germline, CDR1 is MNHNS, CDR2 SASEGT. To note about this clonotype: Its antigen is undetermined.

Alongside blood RNA obtained from unsorted whole blood, germline DNA was also extracted. Study-wide results and caveats: Comparison of CD4+ and CD8+ repertoires was precluded by bulk unsorted samples.

The investigators made TCR beta cDNA from about 500 ng total RNA, using a constant-region primer. It was through three nested multiplex PCR rounds of slightly modified ARM-PCR that TCR beta libraries arose. The two initial PCR rounds, around 11 cycles each, used TRBV1-TRBV30 forward and C-beta reverse primers. TCRdb used MiXCR to reprocess the multiplex PCR reads, holding one entry per CDR3 protein. The table shows some 180,000 distinct CDR3 sequences, with about 60% occurring only once. The chain recombines TRBV6-1 with TRBJ1-5, with D perhaps matching TRBD1 (5 bases). The TCR was taken from a man in his forties or fifties with primary liver carcinoma and hepatitis B virus infection. Input material: peripheral blood. The CDR3 sequence is CASSESGTPHQPQHF. CDR3 in DNA: TGTGCCAGCAGCGAATCAGGGACGCCCCATCAGCCCCAGCATTTT.